This TCR beta chain was identified during a study of CD8 T cells in Susac syndrome. Reverse transcription of roughly 0.5 to 1 ug RNA was performed with random hexamers. MiXCR was run by TCRdb on the immunoSEQ multiplex PCR reads, yielding one entry per CDR3 protein. The repertoire has about 90,000 distinct CDR3 sequences, about 96% of them found once; the top ten carry approximately 0.57%. On this clonotype itself: Its antigen is not identified.

Whole-study results and caveats: Susac CD8+ clonal expansion peaked in TEMRA cells and active patients.

In germline, CDR1 is SGHNT, CDR2 YYREEE (reference sequence). V was clipped by 0 bases and J by 4 bases, with 14 bases between them. The CDR3 has 15 amino acids. The chain employs TRBV5-4 and TRBJ2-7; D possibly corresponds to TRBD1 (5 bases). Input material: CD8+ T cells from PBMCs. The clonotype comes from a human donor with Susac syndrome. CDR3: CASSLEVVRGYEQYF. In DNA form, the CDR3 reads TGTGCCAGCAGCTTGGAGGTCGTTAGGGGATACGAGCAGTACTTC.